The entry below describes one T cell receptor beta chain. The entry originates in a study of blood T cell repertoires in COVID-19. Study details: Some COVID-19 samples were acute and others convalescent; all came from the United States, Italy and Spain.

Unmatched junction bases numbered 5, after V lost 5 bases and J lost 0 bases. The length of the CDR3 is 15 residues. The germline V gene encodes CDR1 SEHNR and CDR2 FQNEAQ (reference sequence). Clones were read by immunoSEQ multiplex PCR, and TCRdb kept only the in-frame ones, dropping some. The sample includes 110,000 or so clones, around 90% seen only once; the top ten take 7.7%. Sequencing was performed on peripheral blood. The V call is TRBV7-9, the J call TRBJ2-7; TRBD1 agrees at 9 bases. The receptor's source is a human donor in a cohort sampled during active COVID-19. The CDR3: CASSTPGQGSYEQYF. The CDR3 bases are TGTGCCAGCAGCACCCCGGGACAGGGCTCCTACGAGCAGTACTTC. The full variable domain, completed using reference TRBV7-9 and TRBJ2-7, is DTGVSQNPRHKITKRGQNVTFRCDPISEHNRLYWYRQTLGQGPEFLTYFQNEAQLEKSRLLSDRFSAERPKGSFSTLEIQRTEQGDSAMYLCASSTPGQGSYEQYFGPGTRLTVT.